The 25 T cell receptor beta chains given below trace back to one sample, sequenced in a study of blood T cell repertoires in COVID-19. The table came from immunoSEQ multiplex PCR; TCRdb's copy has only in-frame clones and leaves some out. The sample shows about 110,000 clones, around 83% of them seen only once. The sample taken for sequencing was peripheral blood. The receptors originated from a woman older than 75 with active or convalescent COVID-19.

Written as DNA, the CDR3 is TGTGCCAGCAGTTTAGGGGGGACTGGGGCCAACGTCCTGACTTTC. Translated: CASSLGGTGANVLTF. The chain links TRBV28 to TRBJ2-6, with TRBD2 as a possible D gene (6 bases). Trimming shortened V by 2 bases and J by 2 bases, and 7 bases separated the two germline ends. The length of the CDR3 is 15 residues. Germline loops: CDR1 MDHEN, CDR2 SYDVKM.

This chain uses TRBV2 with TRBJ2-1; tentative D call: TRBD2 (5 bases). Looked up from germline, CDR1 is SNHLY and CDR2 is FYNNEI. The CDR3 spans 14 residues. V was pared by 3 bases and J by 4 bases, with 10 bases between. Here the CDR3 DNA reads TGTGCCAGCAGTGAGTTCCGGGGTTACAATGAGCAGTTCTTC. This translates into CASSEFRGYNEQFF.

This clone has a single count. The chain combines TRBV6-5 with TRBJ2-4; the D gene is possibly TRBD2 (5 bases). CDR3 length: 15 residues. CDR1 and CDR2 (germline): MNHEY, SVGAGI. The V end lost 8 bases, the J end lost 5 bases, and 19 bases lay between the germline ends. The CDR3 here is CASVRNFGVQNIQYF. The CDR3 DNA reads as TGTGCCAGCGTGAGGAACTTCGGGGTCCAAAACATTCAGTACTTC.

This rearrangement joins TRBV6-1 to TRBJ1-2; TRBD1 agrees at 11 bases. CDR1 and CDR2 from the germline V gene are MNHNS and SASEGT. V shed 4 bases, J shed 7 bases, and the junction held 11 bases outside the gene matches. The CDR3 sequence is 16 residues long. CDR3 DNA sequence: TGTGCCAGCAGTGCGGGACAGGGGGTCCCCAGTTTTGGCTACACCTTC. Translating gives CASSAGQGVPSFGYTF.

The CDR3 here is CASSTNVLSYNEQFF. The CDR3 DNA sequence: TGTGCCAGCAGTACAAACGTCCTCTCCTACAATGAGCAGTTCTTC. The rearrangement joins TRBV27 to TRBJ2-1; D remains ambiguous. Germline-derived CDR1 and CDR2 are MNHEY and SMNVEV (reference sequence). The length of the CDR3 is 15 residues. The V gene lost 5 bases and the J gene lost 0 bases, with 11 bases spanning the gap.

The chain combines TRBV28 with TRBJ1-4, with D perhaps TRBD1 (6 bases). The germline CDR1 and CDR2 sequences are MDHEN and SYDVKM. V lost 8 bases and J lost 4, with 14 bases in between. The CDR3 has 14 residues. The CDR3 loop reads CASGSGVLNEKLFF. In nucleotides, the CDR3 is TGTGCCAGCGGCTCAGGGGTCCTTAATGAAAAACTGTTTTTT.

The genes are TRBV9 and TRBJ1-2; 10 bases map to TRBD1. This CDR3 is built from 18 residues. Germline lookup yields CDR1 SGDLS and CDR2 YYNGEE. Trimming removed 0 bases from V and 4 bases from J; junction bases left unmatched: 12. The CDR3 here is CASSVATETGGASYGYTF. CDR3 coding DNA: TGTGCCAGCAGCGTAGCTACAGAGACAGGGGGCGCAAGCTATGGCTACACCTTC.

J is TRBJ2-5 and V is TRBV7-2, with D possibly being TRBD2 (5 bases). Looked up from germline, CDR1 is SGHTA and CDR2 is FQGNSA. This CDR3 has 12 residues. V was cut by 5 bases and J by 7 bases, with 11 bases left in between. CDR3 sequence reads: CASSQDRGTQYF. The CDR3 bases are TGTGCCAGCAGCCAAGACCGGGGGACCCAGTACTTC.

The chain carries TRBV6-2 or TRBV6-3 and TRBJ1-4; 8 nucleotides line up with TRBD1. Germline loops: CDR1 MNHEY, CDR2 SVGEGT. The CDR3 runs 15 residues. Germline trimming cut 2 bases from V and 5 bases from J; bases unmatched to any gene: 4. The CDR3 here is CASSYADRGNEKLFF. CDR3 DNA sequence: TGTGCCAGCAGTTACGCCGACAGGGGCAATGAAAAACTGTTTTTT.

This clone was counted a few times. The genes are TRBV9 and TRBJ2-5, with 10 positions matching TRBD1. J gave up 5 bases and V 3 bases, and 13 bases lay outside the gene matches. Germline CDR1 SGDLS, CDR2 YYNGEE. CDR3 length: 17 residues. The chain's CDR3 is CASSATTGTGVGETQYF. CDR3 coding DNA: TGTGCCAGCAGCGCAACGACCGGGACAGGGGTAGGGGAGACCCAGTACTTC.

This clone came up a few times. The V call is TRBV10-3, the J call TRBJ1-5; D unresolved. CDR1 and CDR2 (germline): ENHRY, SYGVKD. The CDR3 runs 14 residues. V lost 0 bases and J 0 bases, leaving 3 bases between the germline ends. CDR3 in amino acids: CAISESYSNQPQHF. CDR3 sequence (DNA): TGTGCCATCAGTGAGTCTTATAGCAATCAGCCCCAGCATTTT.

This chain uses TRBV28 with TRBJ1-5; D is undetermined. Per the germline V gene, CDR1 is MDHEN and CDR2 is SYDVKM. V lost 2 bases, J lost 1 base, and 12 bases lay in between. The CDR3 sequence is 16 residues long. The CDR3 region is CASSLISSWSNQPQHF. Written as DNA, the CDR3 is TGTGCCAGCAGTTTAATATCCAGTTGGAGCAATCAGCCCCAGCATTTT.

The chain links TRBV27 to TRBJ2-7; 7 bases map to TRBD1. Germline V gene sequence: CDR1 MNHEY, CDR2 SMNVEV (reference sequence). This CDR3 is built from 15 residues. The V gene end was trimmed by 5 bases and the J gene end by 6 bases; junction bases not matched to a gene: 13. The CDR3 nucleotides read TGTGCCAGCAGTCCCCGGGGCAGGGGGACATTCGAGCAGTACTTC. Encoded protein: CASSPRGRGTFEQYF.

The rearrangement uses TRBV5-1 and TRBJ2-1, with 9 bases matching TRBD2. Germline assignment: CDR1 SGHRS and CDR2 YFSETQ. The V segment lost 6 bases and the J segment 0 bases; nucleotides outside the gene matches: 7. CDR3 size: 16 residues. The CDR3 protein is CASIKGAGGSYNEQFF. The CDR3, as DNA: TGCGCCAGCATTAAGGGAGCGGGAGGCTCCTACAATGAGCAGTTCTTC.

The rearrangement uses TRBV4-1 and TRBJ2-2; D perhaps matches TRBD2 (6 bases). CDR3 length equals 15 residues. The ends were cut back, 0 bases at V and 6 bases at J, with 11 bases in the middle. Germline CDR1 reads MGHRA; CDR2 reads YSYEKL. The CDR3 here is CASSQDAGYAGELFF. CDR3 sequence (DNA): TGCGCCAGCAGCCAAGATGCGGGGTACGCCGGGGAGCTGTTTTTT.

As regards this clone: This sample also contains other DNA sequences that code for the same CDR3. This chain links TRBV19 with TRBJ1-6; 8 bases match TRBD1. V was clipped by 9 bases and J by 10 bases; unmatched bases: 8. Germline CDR1 is LNHDA and CDR2 is SQIVND (reference sequence). CDR3 length: 13 residues. CDR3 nucleotides: TGTGCCAGCCGCGCCAGGGGGCGATCACCCCTCCACTTT. This codes for CASRARGRSPLHF.

The genes are TRBV3-1 (or the pseudogene TRBV3-2) and TRBJ1-3, with D tentatively TRBD1 (5 bases). Germline-derived CDR1 and CDR2 are LGHDT and YNNKEL (reference sequence). The V and J ends lost 3 bases and 8 bases respectively, with 23 bases between them. CDR3 length: 17 residues. This CDR3 is CASSQFLPGLRADTIYF. The CDR3 DNA reads TGTGCCAGCAGCCAGTTTCTCCCGGGACTCAGAGCGGACACCATATATTTT.

This clone was counted a few times. The CDR3 DNA follows: TGTGCCAGCAGGATGGCAACCATGAACACTGAAGCTTTCTTT. Residues: CASRMATMNTEAFF. This chain links TRBV27 with TRBJ1-1; D remains ambiguous. This CDR3 is built from 14 residues. V was pared by 6 bases and J by 0 bases, with 11 bases between. From germline, CDR1 is MNHEY and CDR2 SMNVEV (reference sequence).

The chain combines TRBV7-2 with TRBJ2-2; perhaps TRBD2 as D (5 bases). The CDR3 has 19 residues. V was pared by 2 bases and J by 0 bases, with 19 bases between. Germline V gene sequence: CDR1 SGHTA, CDR2 FQGNSA. The CDR3 nucleotides read TGTGCCAGCAGCTTACATTCATCGGCGGGCGGGCCGAACACCGGGGAGCTGTTTTTT. It translates to CASSLHSSAGGPNTGELFF. Filled out from reference TRBV7-2 and TRBJ2-2, the complete variable domain reads GAGVSQSPSNKVTEKGKDVELRCDPISGHTALYWYRQSLGQGLEFLIYFQGNSAPDKSGLPSDRFSAERTGGSVSTLTIQRTQQEDSAVYLCASSLHSSAGGPNTGELFFGEGSRLTVL.

The chain couples TRBV28 to TRBJ1-2, with D possibly being TRBD1 (6 bases). The CDR3 is 14 amino acids. Trimming stripped 5 bases from V and 3 bases from J, with 13 bases between. Per the germline V gene, CDR1 is MDHEN and CDR2 is SYDVKM. CDR3 residues: CASSRSDRDYGYTF. CDR3 in DNA: TGTGCCAGCAGTCGCTCGGACAGAGACTATGGCTACACCTTC.

The rearrangement links TRBV9 to TRBJ2-2, with 7 positions matching TRBD1. This CDR3 is built from 15 residues. Unmatched junction bases numbered 6, after V lost 5 bases and J lost 2 bases. The germline CDR1 and CDR2 sequences are SGDLS and YYNGEE. CDR3 nucleotide sequence: TGTGCCAGCAGAAGACAGGGTAGTAACACCGGGGAGCTGTTTTTT. This translates into CASRRQGSNTGELFF.

The CDR3 reads CASRFSGESGQYF. CDR3 nucleotide sequence: TGTGCCAGCCGCTTCTCCGGGGAATCGGGGCAGTACTTC. The chain combines TRBV27 with TRBJ2-7; D may be TRBD2 (5 bases). The V end lost 8 bases, the J end lost 9 bases, and 20 bases lay between the germline ends. The CDR3 is 13 amino acids. Germline assignment: CDR1 MNHEY and CDR2 SMNVEV (reference sequence).

The chain combines TRBV24-1 with TRBJ2-2; 7 positions match TRBD1. The V gene's germline CDR1 is KGHDR and CDR2 SFDVKD. The CDR3 extends over 13 amino acids. V lost 9 bases to trimming and J lost 5 bases; unmatched junction nucleotides: 5. CDR3 sequence: CATSDRATGELFF. In nucleotides, the CDR3 is TGTGCCACCTCCGACAGGGCAACCGGGGAGCTGTTTTTT.

This clone occurred a few times. This chain connects TRBV3-1 (or the pseudogene TRBV3-2) to TRBJ2-2; perhaps TRBD2 as D (6 bases). Per germline, CDR1 LGHDT and CDR2 YNNKEL (reference sequence). CDR3 length equals 13 residues. Trimming took 4 bases from V and 5 from J, leaving 8 bases between them. CDR3 bases: TGTGCCAGCAGCCTAGGGAGGACCGGGGAGCTGTTTTTT. It translates to CASSLGRTGELFF.

V gene TRBV3-1 (or the pseudogene TRBV3-2) combines with J gene TRBJ2-3; TRBD2 matches at 7 bases. The CDR3 is 18 amino acids. The V gene end was trimmed by 3 bases and the J gene end by 0 bases; junction bases not matched to a gene: 12. CDR1 and CDR2 from the germline V gene are LGHDT and YNNKEL (reference sequence). The CDR3 is CASSQGGRASGSTDTQYF. The CDR3 DNA sequence: TGTGCCAGCAGCCAGGGTGGTAGAGCTAGCGGTAGCACAGATACGCAGTATTTT.